This TCR beta chain was profiled in a study of shared clonotypes between healthy human individuals. Study details: Each donor contributed plates that comprised three CD4 naive, three CD4 memory, two CD8 naive and one CD8 memory.

Clones were sequenced by immunoSEQ multiplex PCR, and TCRdb holds only the in-frame ones, with some missing. The table lists about 360,000 clones, less than 75% of them singletons. Unmatched junction bases numbered 11, after V lost 6 bases and J lost 7 bases. This CDR3 is 16 amino acids long. In germline, CDR1 is LGHNT, CDR2 FRNRAP. The study, taken as a whole, reports: The authors expected sequencing depth to affect clonotype sharing among donors.

CD4+ cells underwent separation, giving CD45RA+ naive and CD45RA-negative memory subsets. The table lists this clone with a count of one. Antigen: not known. This TCR was sampled from a man aged 25 to 45 in good health. The sequencing input was memory CD4+ T cells sorted from blood. Subset noted: CD45RA-negative fraction. The V gene is TRBV12-5, the J gene TRBJ2-1, with 11 bases lining up with TRBD2. CDR3 nucleotides: TGTGCTAGTGGGACCACTAGCGGGAGTTTGATAAATGAGCAGTTCTTC. Translating gives CASGTTSGSLINEQFF. Based on the CDR3 plus reference TRBV12-5 and TRBJ2-1, the full variable domain is DARVTQTPRHKVTEMGQEVTMRCQPILGHNTVFWYRQTMMQGLELLAYFRNRAPLDDSGMPKDRFSAEMPDATLATLKIQPSEPRDSAVYFCASGTTSGSLINEQFFGPGTRLTVL.